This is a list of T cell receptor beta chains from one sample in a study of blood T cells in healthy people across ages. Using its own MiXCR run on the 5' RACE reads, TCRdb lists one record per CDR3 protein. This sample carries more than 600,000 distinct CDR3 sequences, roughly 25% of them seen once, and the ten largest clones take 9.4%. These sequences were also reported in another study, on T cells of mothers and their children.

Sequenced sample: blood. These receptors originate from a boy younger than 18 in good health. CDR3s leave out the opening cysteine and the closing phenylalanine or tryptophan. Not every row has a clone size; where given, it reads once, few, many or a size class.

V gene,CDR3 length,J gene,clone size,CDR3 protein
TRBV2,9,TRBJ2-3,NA,ASSGDIPQY
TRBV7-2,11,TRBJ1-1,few,ASSLSPGSEAF
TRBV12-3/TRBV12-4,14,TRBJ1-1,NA,ASSLGQGKVNTEAF
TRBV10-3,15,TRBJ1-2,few,AISEPASGQAGDGYT
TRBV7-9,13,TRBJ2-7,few,ASSPRDSATNEQY
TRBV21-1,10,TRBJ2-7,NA,ASSQGGWEQY
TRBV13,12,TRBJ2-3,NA,ASTPSGMMNTQY
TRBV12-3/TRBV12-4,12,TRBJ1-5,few,ASSFRDRDQPQH
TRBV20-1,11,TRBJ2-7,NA,SARETVAHEQY
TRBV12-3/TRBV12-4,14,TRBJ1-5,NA,ASSLVTGGANQPQH
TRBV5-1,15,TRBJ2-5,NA,ASSLDLAGRYQETQY
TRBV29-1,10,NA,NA,SVWEGNREQY
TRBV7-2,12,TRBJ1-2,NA,ASSLDSGTDGYT
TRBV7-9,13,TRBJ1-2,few,ASSLAGRESYGYT
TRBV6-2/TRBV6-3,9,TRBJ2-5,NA,ASPSPETQY
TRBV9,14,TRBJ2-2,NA,ASSVSGRPNTGELF
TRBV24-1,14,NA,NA,ATSDHRTSGSNEQY
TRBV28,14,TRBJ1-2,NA,ASSLGTGQTNYGYT
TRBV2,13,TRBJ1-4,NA,ASTKSTGPNEKLF
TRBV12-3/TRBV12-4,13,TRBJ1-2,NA,ASSLRGAAGDGYT
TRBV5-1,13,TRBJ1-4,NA,ASSLETGVEEKLF
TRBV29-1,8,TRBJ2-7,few,SVGTYEQY
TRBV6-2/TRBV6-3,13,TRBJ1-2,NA,ASSPEIGRSLGYT
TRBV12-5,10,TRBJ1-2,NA,ASEVAGYGYT
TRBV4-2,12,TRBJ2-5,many,ASSQDPRGETQY
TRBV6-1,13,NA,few,ASSALPGRAGEQY
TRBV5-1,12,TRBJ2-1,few,ASSPEGLYNEQF
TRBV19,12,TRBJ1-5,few,ASSILGFNQPQH
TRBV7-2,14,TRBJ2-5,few,ASNKGFSGRVETQY
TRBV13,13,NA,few,ASSPQLGSPYEQY
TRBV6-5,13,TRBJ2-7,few,ASSYFPSGSHEQY
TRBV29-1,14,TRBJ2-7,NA,SARDRGTASSYEQY
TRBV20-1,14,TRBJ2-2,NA,SARDPSGGDTGELF
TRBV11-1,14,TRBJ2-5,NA,ASSPGLADSEETQY
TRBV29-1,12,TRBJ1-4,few,SVNPRDRDEKLF
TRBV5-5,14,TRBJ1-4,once,ASSLEPRGPQEKLF
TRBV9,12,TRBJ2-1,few,ASSGREGPNEQF
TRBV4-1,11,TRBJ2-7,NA,ASSQGQRYEQY
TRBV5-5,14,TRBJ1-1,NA,ASSLTGVGTNTEAF
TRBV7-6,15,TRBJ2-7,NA,ASSLRRDGQGGYEQY
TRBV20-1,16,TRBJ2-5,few,SADARGLGEFFKETQY
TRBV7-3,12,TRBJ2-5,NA,ASSQTGGGETQY
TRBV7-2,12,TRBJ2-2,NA,ASSLAYLTGELF
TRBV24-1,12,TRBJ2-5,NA,ATSDLTLPETQY
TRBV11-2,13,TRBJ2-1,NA,ASSLLAGDLDEQF